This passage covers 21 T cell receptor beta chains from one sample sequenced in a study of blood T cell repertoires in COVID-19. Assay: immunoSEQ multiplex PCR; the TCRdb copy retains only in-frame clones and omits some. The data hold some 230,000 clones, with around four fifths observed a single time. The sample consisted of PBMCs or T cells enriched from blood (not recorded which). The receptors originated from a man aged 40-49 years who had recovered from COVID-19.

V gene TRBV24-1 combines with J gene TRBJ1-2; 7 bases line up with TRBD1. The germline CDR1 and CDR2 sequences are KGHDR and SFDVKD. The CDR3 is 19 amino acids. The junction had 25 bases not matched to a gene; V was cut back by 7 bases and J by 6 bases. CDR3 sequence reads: CATSDPIPLGTVDSHGYTF. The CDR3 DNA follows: TGTGCCACCAGCGACCCGATTCCTCTCGGGACAGTTGATAGCCATGGCTACACCTTC.

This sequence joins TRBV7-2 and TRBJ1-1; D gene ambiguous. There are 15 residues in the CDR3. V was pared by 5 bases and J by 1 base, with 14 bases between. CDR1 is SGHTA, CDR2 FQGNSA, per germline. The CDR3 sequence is CASSLVSGSNTEAFF. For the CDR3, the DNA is TGTGCCAGCAGCCTAGTATCGGGTTCGAACACTGAAGCTTTCTTT.

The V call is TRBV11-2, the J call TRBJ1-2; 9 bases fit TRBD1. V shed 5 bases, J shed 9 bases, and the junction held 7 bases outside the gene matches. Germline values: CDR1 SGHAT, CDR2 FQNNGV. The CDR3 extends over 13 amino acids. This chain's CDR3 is CASSVDRGNRYTF. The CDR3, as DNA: TGTGCCAGCAGCGTCGACAGGGGGAACCGCTACACCTTC.

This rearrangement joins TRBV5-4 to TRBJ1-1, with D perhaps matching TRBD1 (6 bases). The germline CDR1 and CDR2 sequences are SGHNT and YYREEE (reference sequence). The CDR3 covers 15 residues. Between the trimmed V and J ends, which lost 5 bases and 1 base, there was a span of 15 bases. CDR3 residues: CASRAKQGTNTEAFF. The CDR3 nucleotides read TGTGCCAGCAGAGCGAAACAGGGTACGAACACTGAAGCTTTCTTT.

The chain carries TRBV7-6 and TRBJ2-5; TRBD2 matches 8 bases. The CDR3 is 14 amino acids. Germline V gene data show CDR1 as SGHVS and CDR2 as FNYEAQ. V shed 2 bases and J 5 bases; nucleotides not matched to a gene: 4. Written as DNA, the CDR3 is TGTGCCAGCAGCTTATTTCTAGCGGGTGAGACCCAGTACTTC. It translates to CASSLFLAGETQYF.

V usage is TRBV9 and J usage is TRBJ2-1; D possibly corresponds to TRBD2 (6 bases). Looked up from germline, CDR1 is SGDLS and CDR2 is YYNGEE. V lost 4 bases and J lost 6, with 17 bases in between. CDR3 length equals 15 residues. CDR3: CASSPNWGESNEQFF. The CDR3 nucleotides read TGTGCCAGCAGCCCAAATTGGGGGGAAAGCAATGAGCAGTTCTTC.

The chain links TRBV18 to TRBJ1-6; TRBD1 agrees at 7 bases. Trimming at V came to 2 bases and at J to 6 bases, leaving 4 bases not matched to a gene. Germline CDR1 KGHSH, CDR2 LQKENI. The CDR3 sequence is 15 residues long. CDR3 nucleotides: TGTGCCAGCTCACCATGGCAGGGGGTTAATTCACCCCTCCACTTT. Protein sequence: CASSPWQGVNSPLHF.

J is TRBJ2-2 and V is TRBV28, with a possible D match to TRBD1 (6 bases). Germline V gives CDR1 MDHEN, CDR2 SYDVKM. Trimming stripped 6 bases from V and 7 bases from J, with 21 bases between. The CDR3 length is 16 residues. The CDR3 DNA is TGTGCCAGCAGCCCCGTGGGGGCCTACGATGGCGGGGAGCTGTTTTTT. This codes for CASSPVGAYDGGELFF.

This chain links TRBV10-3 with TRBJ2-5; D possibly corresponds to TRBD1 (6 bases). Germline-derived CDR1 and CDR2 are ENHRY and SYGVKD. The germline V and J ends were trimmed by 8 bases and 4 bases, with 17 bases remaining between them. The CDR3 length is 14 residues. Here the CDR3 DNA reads TGTGCCATCCGAGGGGGTGGGATCGTAGAGACCCAGTACTTC. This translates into CAIRGGGIVETQYF.

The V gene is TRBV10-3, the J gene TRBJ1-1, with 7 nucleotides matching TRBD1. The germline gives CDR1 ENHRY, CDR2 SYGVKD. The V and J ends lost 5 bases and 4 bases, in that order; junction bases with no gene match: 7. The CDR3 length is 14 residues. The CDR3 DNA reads TGTGCCATCAGTATAGGGGGCAGAATCACTGAAGCTTTCTTT. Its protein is CAISIGGRITEAFF.

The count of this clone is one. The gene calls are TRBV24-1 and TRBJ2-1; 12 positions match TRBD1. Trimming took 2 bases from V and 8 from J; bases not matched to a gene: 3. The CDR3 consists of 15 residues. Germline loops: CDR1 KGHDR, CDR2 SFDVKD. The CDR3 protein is CATSDWGTGGYEQFF. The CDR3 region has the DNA TGTGCCACCAGTGATTGGGGGACAGGGGGCTATGAGCAGTTCTTC.

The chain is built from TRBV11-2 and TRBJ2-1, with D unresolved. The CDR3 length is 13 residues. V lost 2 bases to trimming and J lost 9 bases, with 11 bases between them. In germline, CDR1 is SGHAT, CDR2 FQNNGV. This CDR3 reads CASSLFKTTEQFF. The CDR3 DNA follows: TGTGCCAGCAGCTTATTTAAGACAACTGAGCAGTTCTTC. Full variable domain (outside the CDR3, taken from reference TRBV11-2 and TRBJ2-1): EAGVAQSPRYKIIEKRQSVAFWCNPISGHATLYWYQQILGQGPKLLIQFQNNGVVDDSQLPKDRFSAERLKGVDSTLKIQPAKLEDSAVYLCASSLFKTTEQFFGPGTRLTVL.

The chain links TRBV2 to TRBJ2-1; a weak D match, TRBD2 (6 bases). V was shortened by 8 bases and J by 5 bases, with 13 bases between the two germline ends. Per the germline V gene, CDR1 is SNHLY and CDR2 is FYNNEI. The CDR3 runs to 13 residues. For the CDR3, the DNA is TGTGCCAGCGGGATAGGAGGGGACAATGAGCAGTTCTTC. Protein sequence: CASGIGGDNEQFF.

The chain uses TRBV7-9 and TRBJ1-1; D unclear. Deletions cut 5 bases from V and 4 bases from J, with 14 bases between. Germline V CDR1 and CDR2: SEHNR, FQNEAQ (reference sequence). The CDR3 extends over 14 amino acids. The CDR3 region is CASSPRLQGTEAFF. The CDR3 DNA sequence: TGTGCCAGCAGCCCCCGACTACAAGGCACTGAAGCTTTCTTT. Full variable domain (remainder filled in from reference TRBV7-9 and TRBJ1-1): DTGVSQNPRHKITKRGQNVTFRCDPISEHNRLYWYRQTLGQGPEFLTYFQNEAQLEKSRLLSDRFSAERPKGSFSTLEIQRTEQGDSAMYLCASSPRLQGTEAFFGQGTRLTVV.

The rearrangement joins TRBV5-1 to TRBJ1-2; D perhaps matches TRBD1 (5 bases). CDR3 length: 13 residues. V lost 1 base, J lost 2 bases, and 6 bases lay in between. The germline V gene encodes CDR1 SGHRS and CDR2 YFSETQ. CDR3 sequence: CASSLRQNYGYTF. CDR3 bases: TGCGCCAGCAGCTTGAGACAGAACTATGGCTACACCTTC. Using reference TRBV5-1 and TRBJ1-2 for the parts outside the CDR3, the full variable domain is KAGVTQTPRYLIKTRGQQVTLSCSPISGHRSVSWYQQTPGQGLQFLFEYFSETQRNKGNFPGRFSGRQFSNSRSEMNVSTLELGDSALYLCASSLRQNYGYTFGSGTRLTVV.

This CDR3 is CASSPGDTQRAFF. The CDR3 region has the DNA TGTGCCAGCAGTCCAGGGGATACCCAGCGAGCTTTCTTT. V is TRBV7-3 and J is TRBJ1-1; D perhaps matches TRBD1 (6 bases). Trimming left V 6 bases short and J 10 bases short, with 18 bases between. From germline, CDR1 is SGHTA and CDR2 FQGTGA. CDR3 length equals 13 residues.

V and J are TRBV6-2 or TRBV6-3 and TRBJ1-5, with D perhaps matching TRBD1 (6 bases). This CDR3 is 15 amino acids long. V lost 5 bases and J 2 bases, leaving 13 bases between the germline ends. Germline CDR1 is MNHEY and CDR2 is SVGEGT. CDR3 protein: CASSTAGAGNQPQHF. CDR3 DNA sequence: TGTGCCAGCAGTACCGCAGGGGCAGGCAATCAGCCCCAGCATTTT.

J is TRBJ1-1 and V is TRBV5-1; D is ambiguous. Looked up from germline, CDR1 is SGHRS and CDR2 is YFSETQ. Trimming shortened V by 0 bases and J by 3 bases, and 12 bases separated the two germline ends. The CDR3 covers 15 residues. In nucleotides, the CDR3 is TGCGCCAGCAGCTTGGACGGCTACGGGGACACTGAAGCTTTCTTT. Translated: CASSLDGYGDTEAFF.

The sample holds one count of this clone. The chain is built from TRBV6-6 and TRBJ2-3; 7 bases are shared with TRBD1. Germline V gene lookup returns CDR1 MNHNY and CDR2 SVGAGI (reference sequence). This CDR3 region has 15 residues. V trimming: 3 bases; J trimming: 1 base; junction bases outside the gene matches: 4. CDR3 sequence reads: CASSYLGQGTDTQYF. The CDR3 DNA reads TGTGCCAGCAGTTATTTAGGACAGGGCACAGATACGCAGTATTTT.

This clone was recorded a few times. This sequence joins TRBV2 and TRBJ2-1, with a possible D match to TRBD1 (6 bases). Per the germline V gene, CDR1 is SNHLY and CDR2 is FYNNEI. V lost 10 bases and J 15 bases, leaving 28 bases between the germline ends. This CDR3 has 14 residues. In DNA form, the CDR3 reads TGTGCCACCAAACGAGAGAAACAGGGAATCCTTCCGTTCTTC. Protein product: CATKREKQGILPFF.

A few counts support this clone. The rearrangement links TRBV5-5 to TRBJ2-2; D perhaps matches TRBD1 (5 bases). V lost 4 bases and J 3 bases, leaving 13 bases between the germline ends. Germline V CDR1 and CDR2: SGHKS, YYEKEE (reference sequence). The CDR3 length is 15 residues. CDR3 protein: CASSGAYRYTGELFF. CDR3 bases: TGTGCCAGCAGCGGGGCGTACAGGTACACCGGGGAGCTGTTTTTT. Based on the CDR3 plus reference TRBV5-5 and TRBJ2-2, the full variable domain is DAGVTQSPTHLIKTRGQQVTLRCSPISGHKSVSWYQQVLGQGPQFIFQYYEKEERGRGNFPDRFSARQFPNYSSELNVNALLLGDSALYLCASSGAYRYTGELFFGEGSRLTVL.